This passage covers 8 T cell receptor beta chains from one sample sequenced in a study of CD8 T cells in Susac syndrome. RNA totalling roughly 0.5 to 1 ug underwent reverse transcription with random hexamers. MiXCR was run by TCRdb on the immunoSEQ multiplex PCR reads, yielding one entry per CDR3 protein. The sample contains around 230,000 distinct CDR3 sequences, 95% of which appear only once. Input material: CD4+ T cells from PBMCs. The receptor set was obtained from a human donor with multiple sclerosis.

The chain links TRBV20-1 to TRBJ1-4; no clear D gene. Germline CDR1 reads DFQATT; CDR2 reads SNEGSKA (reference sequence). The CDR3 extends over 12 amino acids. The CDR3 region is CRLGSTNEKLFF. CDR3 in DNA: TGCCGATTGGGGAGCACTAATGAAAAACTGTTTTTT.

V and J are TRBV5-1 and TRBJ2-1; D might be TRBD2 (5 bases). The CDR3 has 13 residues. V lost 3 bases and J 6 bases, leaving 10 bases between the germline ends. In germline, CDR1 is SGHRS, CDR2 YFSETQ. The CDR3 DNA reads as TGCGCCAGCAGCTCCCTAGCCGGCAATGAGCAGTTCTTC. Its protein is CASSSLAGNEQFF.

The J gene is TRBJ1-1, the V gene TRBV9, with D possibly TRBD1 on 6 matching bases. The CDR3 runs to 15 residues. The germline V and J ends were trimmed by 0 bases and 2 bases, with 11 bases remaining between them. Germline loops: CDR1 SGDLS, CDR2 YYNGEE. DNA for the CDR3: TGTGCCAGCAGCGTAGAGGACAGCCCAAACACTGAAGCTTTCTTT. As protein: CASSVEDSPNTEAFF.

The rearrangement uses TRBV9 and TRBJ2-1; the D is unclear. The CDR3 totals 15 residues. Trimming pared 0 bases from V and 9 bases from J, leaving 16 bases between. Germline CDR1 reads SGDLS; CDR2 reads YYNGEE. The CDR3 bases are TGTGCCAGCAGCGTAGGGAGTACGTCCGTTGGTGAGCAGTTCTTC. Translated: CASSVGSTSVGEQFF.

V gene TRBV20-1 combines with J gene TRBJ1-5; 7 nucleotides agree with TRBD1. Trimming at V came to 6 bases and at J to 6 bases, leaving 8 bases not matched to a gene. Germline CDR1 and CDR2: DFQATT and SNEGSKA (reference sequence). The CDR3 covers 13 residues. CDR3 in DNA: TGCAGTGCGGTTCAGGGGGTCAGTCAGCCCCAGCATTTT. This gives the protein CSAVQGVSQPQHF.

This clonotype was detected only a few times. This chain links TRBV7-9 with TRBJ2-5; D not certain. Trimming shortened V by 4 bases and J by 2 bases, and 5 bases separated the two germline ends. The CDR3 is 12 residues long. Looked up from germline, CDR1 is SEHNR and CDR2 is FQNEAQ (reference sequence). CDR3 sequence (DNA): TGTGCCAGCAGCTACCAACAAGAGACCCAGTACTTC. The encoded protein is CASSYQQETQYF. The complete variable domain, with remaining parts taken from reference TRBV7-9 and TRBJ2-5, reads DTGVSQNPRHKITKRGQNVTFRCDPISEHNRLYWYRQTLGQGPEFLTYFQNEAQLEKSRLLSDRFSAERPKGSFSTLEIQRTEQGDSAMYLCASSYQQETQYFGPGTRLLVL.

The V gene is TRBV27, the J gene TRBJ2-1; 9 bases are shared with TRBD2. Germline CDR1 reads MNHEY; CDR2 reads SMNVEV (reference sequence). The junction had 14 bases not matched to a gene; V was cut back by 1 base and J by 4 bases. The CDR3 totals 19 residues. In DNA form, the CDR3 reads TGTGCCAGCAGTTTATTCGGGCCCTTTCTTGCGGGGGGGTACAATGAGCAGTTCTTC. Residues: CASSLFGPFLAGGYNEQFF.

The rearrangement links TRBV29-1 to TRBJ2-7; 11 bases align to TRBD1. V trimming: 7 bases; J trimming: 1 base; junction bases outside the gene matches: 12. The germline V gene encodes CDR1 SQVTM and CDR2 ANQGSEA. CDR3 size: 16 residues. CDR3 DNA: TGCAGCGCCATTAGGACAGGGGGCAGGGTTTCCTACGAGCAGTACTTC. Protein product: CSAIRTGGRVSYEQYF.